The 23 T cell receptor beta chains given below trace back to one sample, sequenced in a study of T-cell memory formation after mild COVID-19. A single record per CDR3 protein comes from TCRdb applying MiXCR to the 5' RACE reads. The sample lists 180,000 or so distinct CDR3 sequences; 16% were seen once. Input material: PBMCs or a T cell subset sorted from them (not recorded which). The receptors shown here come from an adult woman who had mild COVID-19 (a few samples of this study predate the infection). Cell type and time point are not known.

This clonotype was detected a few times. The CDR3 DNA reads TGCGCCAGCAGCCAGGATGATGCAGGGACTAATGAAAAACTGTTTTTT. Amino acid sequence: CASSQDDAGTNEKLFF. The chain joins TRBV4-3 to TRBJ1-4; possible D gene TRBD1, 5 bases. Between the trimmed V and J ends, which lost 3 bases and 2 bases, there was a span of 13 bases. The CDR3 has 16 amino acids. From germline, CDR1 is LGHNA and CDR2 YSLEER.

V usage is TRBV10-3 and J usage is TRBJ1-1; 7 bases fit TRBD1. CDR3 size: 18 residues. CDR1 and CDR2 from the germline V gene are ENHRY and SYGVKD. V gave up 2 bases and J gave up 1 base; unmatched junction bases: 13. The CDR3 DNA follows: TGTGCCATCAGTGAGGCCCACCCGACAGGGCTGAGGAACACTGAAGCTTTCTTT. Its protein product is CAISEAHPTGLRNTEAFF.

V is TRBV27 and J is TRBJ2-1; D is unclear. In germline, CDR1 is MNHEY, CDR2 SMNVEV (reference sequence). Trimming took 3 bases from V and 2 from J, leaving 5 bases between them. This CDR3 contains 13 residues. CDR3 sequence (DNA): TGTGCCAGCAGTTTCAGGACCTACAATGAGCAGTTCTTC. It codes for CASSFRTYNEQFF.

The CDR3 DNA follows: TGCAGTGCTACTCAGGGGGCTGAAGCTTTCTTT. Amino acid sequence: CSATQGAEAFF. The chain employs TRBV20-1 and TRBJ1-1, with 7 bases fitting TRBD1. Unmatched junction bases numbered 2, after V lost 4 bases and J lost 6 bases. Germline-derived CDR1 and CDR2 are DFQATT and SNEGSKA (reference sequence). The CDR3 has 11 residues.

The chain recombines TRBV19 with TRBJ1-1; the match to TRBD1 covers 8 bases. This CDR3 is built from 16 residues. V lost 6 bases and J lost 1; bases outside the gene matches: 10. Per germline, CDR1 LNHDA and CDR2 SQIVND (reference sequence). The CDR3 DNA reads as TGTGCCAGTAGCCTGATGGGGACAGGACCGAACACTGAAGCTTTCTTT. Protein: CASSLMGTGPNTEAFF.

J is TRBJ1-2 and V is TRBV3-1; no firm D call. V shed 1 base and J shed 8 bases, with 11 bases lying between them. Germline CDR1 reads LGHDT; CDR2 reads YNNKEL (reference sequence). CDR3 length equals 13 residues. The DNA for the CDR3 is TGTGCCAGCAGCCAAGGCGAGTGGAAGGGCTACACCTTC. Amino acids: CASSQGEWKGYTF. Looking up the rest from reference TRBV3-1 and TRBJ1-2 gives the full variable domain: DTAVSQTPKYLVTQMGNDKSIKCEQNLGHDTMYWYKQDSKKFLKIMFSYNNKELIINETVPNRFSPKSPDKAHLNLHINSLELGDSAVYFCASSQGEWKGYTFGSGTRLTVV.

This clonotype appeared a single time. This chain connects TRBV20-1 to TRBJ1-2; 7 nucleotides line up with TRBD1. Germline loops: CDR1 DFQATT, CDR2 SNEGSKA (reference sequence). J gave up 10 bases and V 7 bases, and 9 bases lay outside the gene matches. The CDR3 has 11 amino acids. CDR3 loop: CSGYRGEVYTF. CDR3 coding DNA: TGCAGTGGGTACAGGGGAGAGGTCTACACCTTC.

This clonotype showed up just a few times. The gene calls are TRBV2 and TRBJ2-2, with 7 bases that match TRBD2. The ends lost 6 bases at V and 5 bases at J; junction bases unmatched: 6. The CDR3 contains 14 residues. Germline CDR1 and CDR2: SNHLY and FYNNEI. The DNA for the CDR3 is TGTGCCAGCAGAACCGGGGGGTATACCGGGGAGCTGTTTTTT. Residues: CASRTGGYTGELFF.

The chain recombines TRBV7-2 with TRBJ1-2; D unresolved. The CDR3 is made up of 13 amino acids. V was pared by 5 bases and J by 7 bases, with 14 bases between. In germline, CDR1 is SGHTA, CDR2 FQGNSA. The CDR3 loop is CASSQTLTSGYTF. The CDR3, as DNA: TGTGCCAGCAGCCAGACTTTGACGAGTGGCTACACCTTC.

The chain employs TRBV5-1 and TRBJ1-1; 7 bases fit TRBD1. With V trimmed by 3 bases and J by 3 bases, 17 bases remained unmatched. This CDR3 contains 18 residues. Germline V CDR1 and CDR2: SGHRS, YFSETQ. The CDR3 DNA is TGCGCCAGCAGCTCGACAGGGTTATTAGGGGCTGAGCACACTGAAGCTTTCTTT. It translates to CASSSTGLLGAEHTEAFF.

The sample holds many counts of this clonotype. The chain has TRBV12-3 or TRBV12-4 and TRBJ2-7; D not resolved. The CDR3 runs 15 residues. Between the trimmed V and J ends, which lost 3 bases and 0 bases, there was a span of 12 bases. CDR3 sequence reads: CASSFQVSSSYEQYF. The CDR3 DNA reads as TGTGCCAGCAGTTTTCAAGTCTCGAGCTCCTACGAGCAGTACTTC.

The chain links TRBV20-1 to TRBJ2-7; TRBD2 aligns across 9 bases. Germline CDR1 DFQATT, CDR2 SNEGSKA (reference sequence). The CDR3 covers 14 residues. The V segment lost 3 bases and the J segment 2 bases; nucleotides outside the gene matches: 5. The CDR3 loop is CSASYRGRAYEQYF. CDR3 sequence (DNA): TGCAGTGCTAGTTATCGCGGGAGGGCCTACGAGCAGTACTTC.

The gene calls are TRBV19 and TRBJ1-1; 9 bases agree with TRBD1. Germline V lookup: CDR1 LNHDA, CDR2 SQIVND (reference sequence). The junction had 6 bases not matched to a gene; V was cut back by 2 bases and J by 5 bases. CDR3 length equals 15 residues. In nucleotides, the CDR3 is TGTGCCAGTAGTATAATACAGGGGGCGGGAACTGAAGCTTTCTTT. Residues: CASSIIQGAGTEAFF.

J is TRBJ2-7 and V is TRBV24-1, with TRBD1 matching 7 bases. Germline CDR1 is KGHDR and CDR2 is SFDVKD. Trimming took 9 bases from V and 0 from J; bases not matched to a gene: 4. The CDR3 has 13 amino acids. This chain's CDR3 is CATGDSNSYEQYF. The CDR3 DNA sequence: TGTGCCACCGGGGACAGTAACTCCTACGAGCAGTACTTC.

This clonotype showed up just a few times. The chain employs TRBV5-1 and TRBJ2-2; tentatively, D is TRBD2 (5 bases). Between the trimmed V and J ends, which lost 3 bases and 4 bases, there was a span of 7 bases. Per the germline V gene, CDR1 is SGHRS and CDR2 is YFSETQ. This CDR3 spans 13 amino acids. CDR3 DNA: TGCGCCAGCAGCTCTACTAGCACCGGGGAGCTGTTTTTT. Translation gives CASSSTSTGELFF.

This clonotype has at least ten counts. CDR3 nucleotides: TGTGCCAGCAGCTTGACTAGCGGGAGCACAGATACGCAGTATTTT. It is translated as CASSLTSGSTDTQYF. The V and J genes are TRBV5-6 and TRBJ2-3, with 9 bases fitting TRBD2. The V gene end was trimmed by 1 base and the J gene end by 0 bases; junction bases not matched to a gene: 0. Germline V gene lookup returns CDR1 SGHDT and CDR2 YYEEEE. The CDR3 contains 15 residues.

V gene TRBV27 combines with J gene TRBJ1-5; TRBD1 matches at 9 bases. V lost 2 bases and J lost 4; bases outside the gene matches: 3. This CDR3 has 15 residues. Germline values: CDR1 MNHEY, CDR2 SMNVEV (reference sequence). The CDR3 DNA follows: TGTGCCAGCAGTTTAGGGACAGGGAAAAATCAGCCCCAGCATTTT. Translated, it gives CASSLGTGKNQPQHF.

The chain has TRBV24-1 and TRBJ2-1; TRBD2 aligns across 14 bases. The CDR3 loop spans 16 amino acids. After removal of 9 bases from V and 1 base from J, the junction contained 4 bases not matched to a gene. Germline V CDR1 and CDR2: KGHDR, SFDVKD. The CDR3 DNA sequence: TGTGCCACCGCGGGACTAGCGGGAGAGTCCTACAATGAGCAGTTCTTC. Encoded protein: CATAGLAGESYNEQFF.

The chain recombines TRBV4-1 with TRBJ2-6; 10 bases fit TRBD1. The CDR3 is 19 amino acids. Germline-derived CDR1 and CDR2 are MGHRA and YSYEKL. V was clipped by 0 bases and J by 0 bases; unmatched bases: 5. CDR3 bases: TGCGCCAGCAGCCAAGATCGGACAGGGGGTGCCTCTGGGGCCAACGTCCTGACTTTC. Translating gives CASSQDRTGGASGANVLTF.

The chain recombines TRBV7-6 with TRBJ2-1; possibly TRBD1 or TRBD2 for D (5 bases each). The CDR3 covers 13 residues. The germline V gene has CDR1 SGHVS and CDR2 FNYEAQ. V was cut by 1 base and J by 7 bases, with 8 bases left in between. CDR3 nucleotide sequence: TGTGCCAGCAGCTTAGTCGGGGCTAATGAGCAGTTCTTC. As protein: CASSLVGANEQFF. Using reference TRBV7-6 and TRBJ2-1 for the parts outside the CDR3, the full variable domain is GAGVSQSPRYKVTKRGQDVALRCDPISGHVSLYWYRQALGQGPEFLTYFNYEAQQDKSGLPNDRFSAERPEGSISTLTIQRTEQRDSAMYRCASSLVGANEQFFGPGTRLTVL.

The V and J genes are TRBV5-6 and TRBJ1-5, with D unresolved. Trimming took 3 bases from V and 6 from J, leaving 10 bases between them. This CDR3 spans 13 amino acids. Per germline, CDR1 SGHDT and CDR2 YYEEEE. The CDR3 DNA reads TGTGCCAGCAGCTCCTCGCCATTTCAGCCCCAGCATTTT. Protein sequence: CASSSSPFQPQHF. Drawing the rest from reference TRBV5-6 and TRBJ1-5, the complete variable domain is DAGVTQSPTHLIKTRGQQVTLRCSPKSGHDTVSWYQQALGQGPQFIFQYYEEEERQRGNFPDRFSGHQFPNYSSELNVNALLLGDSALYLCASSSSPFQPQHFGDGTRLSIL.

The CDR3 spells CASSQDNRGRNYGYTF. DNA for the CDR3: TGCGCCAGCAGCCAAGATAATAGGGGCAGAAATTATGGCTACACCTTC. The genes are TRBV4-1 and TRBJ1-2; perhaps TRBD1 as D (5 bases). The V end lost 0 bases, the J end lost 5 bases, and 16 bases lay between the germline ends. This CDR3 is 16 amino acids long. Germline values: CDR1 MGHRA, CDR2 YSYEKL.

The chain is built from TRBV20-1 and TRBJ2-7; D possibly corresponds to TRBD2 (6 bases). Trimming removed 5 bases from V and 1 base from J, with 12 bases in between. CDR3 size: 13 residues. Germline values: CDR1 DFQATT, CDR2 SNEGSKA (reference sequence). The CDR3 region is CSALLGSSYEQYF. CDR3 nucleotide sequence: TGCAGTGCTCTTCTCGGGAGTTCCTACGAGCAGTACTTC.